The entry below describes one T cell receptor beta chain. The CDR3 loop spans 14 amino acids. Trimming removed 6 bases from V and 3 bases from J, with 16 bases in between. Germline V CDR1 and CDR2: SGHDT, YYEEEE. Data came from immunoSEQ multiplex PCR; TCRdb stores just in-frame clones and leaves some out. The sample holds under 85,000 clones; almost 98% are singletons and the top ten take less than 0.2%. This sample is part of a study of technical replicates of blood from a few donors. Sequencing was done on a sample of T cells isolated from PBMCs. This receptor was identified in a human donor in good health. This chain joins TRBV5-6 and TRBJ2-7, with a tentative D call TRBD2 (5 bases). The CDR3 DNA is TGTGCCAGCACTCGGGAAGTCACGGACTACGAGCAGTACTTC. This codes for CASTREVTDYEQYF.